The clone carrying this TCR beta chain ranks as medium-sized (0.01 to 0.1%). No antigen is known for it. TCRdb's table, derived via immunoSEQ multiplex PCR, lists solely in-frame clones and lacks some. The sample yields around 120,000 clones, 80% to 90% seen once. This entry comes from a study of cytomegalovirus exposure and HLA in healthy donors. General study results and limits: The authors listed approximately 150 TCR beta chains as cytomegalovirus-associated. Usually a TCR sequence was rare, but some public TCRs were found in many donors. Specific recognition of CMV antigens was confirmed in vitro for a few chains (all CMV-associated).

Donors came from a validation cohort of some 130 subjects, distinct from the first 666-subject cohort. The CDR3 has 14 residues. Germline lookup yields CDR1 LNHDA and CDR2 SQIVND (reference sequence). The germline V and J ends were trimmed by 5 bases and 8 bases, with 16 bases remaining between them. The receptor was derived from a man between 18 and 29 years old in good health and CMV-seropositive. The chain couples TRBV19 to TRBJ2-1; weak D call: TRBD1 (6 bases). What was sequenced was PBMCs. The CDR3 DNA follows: TGTGCCAGTAGTCTTCAAAGCAGGGGCCATGAGCAGTTCTTC. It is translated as CASSLQSRGHEQFF.